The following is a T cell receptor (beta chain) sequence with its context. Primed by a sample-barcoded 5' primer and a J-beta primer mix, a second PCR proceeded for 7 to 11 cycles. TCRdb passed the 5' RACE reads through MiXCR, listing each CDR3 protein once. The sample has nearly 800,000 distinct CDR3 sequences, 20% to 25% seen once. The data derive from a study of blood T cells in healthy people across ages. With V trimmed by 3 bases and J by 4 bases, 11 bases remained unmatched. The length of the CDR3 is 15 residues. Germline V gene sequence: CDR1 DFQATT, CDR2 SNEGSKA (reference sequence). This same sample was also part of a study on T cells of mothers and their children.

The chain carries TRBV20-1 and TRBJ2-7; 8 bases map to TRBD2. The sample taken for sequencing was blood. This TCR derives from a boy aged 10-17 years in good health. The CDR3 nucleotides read TGCAGTGCTAGTAAAAGGACTAGCTTCAATTACGAGCAGTACTTC. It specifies CSASKRTSFNYEQYF.